A single sample is the source of the 20 T cell receptor beta chains below, sequenced in a study of blood T cells in healthy people across ages. Primers used in a second PCR of roughly 6 to 12 cycles were a sample-barcoded 5' primer and a J-beta primer mix. TCRdb redid the calling of the 5' RACE reads with MiXCR, one entry per CDR3 protein. The data show 550,000 to 750,000 distinct CDR3 sequences, roughly 21% seen once. The specimen sequenced was blood. Source of these receptors: a man between 65 and 85 years old in good health.

There are a few counts of this clonotype. The genes are TRBV20-1 and TRBJ2-5; perhaps TRBD1 as D (6 bases). With the DNA end fitting TRBJ2-1 better, the J assignment may be wrong. In germline, CDR1 is DFQATT, CDR2 SNEGSKA (reference sequence). The CDR3 extends over 14 amino acids. CDR3 sequence: CSAYRDMTYNEQFF. CDR3 in DNA: TGCAGTGCATACCGGGACATGACGTACAATGAGCAGTTCTTC.

This clonotype was picked up many times. The genes are TRBV5-1 and TRBJ2-3; TRBD2 matches 11 bases. This CDR3 comprises 16 residues. After removal of 7 bases from V and 2 bases from J, the junction contained 9 bases not matched to a gene. CDR1 SGHRS and CDR2 YFSETQ come from the germline V gene. The CDR3 protein is CASSPGTSGNTDTQYF. The CDR3 coding sequence is TGCGCCAGCTCCCCGGGGACTAGCGGAAACACAGATACGCAGTATTTT.

This clonotype has only a few counts. J is TRBJ2-3 and V is TRBV12-3 or TRBV12-4, with 14 nucleotides matching TRBD2. Germline trimming cut 5 bases from V and 0 bases from J; bases unmatched to any gene: 10. CDR3 length equals 19 residues. CDR3 protein: CASSGVGLAGGPSTDTQYF. As DNA, the CDR3 is TGTGCCAGCAGTGGAGTCGGACTAGCGGGAGGCCCTAGCACAGATACGCAGTATTTT.

V and J are TRBV4-3 and TRBJ2-1, with 13 bases aligning to TRBD2. V was clipped by 0 bases and J by 7 bases; unmatched bases: 12. CDR3 length equals 19 residues. CDR1 and CDR2 (germline): LGHNA, YSLEER. The CDR3 sequence: CASSQDLGGLAGAANEQFF. In DNA, the CDR3 is TGCGCCAGCAGCCAAGATTTGGGTGGACTAGCGGGAGCTGCAAATGAGCAGTTCTTC.

The chain links TRBV7-9 to TRBJ2-7, with D unclear. The V end lost 5 bases, the J end lost 0 bases, and 14 bases lay between the germline ends. Germline V CDR1 and CDR2: SEHNR, FQNEAQ (reference sequence). The length of the CDR3 is 15 residues. The CDR3 DNA is TGTGCCAGCAGCCCCCCGTTCGCAGCCTCCTACGAGCAGTACTTC. It translates to CASSPPFAASYEQYF.

This clonotype was counted only a few times. One end of the junction is discordant with germline, which a read error may explain. The chain uses TRBV15 and TRBJ2-2; D perhaps matches TRBD2 (6 bases). This CDR3 comprises 17 residues. CDR1 and CDR2 from the germline V gene are LNHNV and YYDKDF (reference sequence). This CDR3 reads CATSRSTGVVGTGELFF. The CDR3 bases are TGTGCCACCAGCAGGAGTACGGGAGTCGTGGGCACCGGGGAGCTCTTTTTT.

The chain uses TRBV3-1 and TRBJ2-5, with 9 bases identical to TRBD2. V was clipped by 4 bases and J by 5 bases; unmatched bases: 11. The germline V gene encodes CDR1 LGHDT and CDR2 YNNKEL (reference sequence). The CDR3 runs 16 residues. The DNA of the CDR3 is TGTGCCAGCAGCCCGACATTAGCGGGAGCAGGGGAGACCCAGTACTTC. Its protein is CASSPTLAGAGETQYF.

This clonotype was detected a few times. V and J are TRBV3-1 and TRBJ2-7; 10 bases align to TRBD1. The J call may be faulty, since TRBJ2-5 better matches the DNA end. Germline CDR1 reads LGHDT; CDR2 reads YNNKEL (reference sequence). The CDR3 covers 16 residues. The CDR3 nucleotides read TGTGCCAGCAGCCAACTCGACAGGGGGCGTCAGGAGACCCAGTACTTC. Residues: CASSQLDRGRQETQYF.

The chain joins TRBV27 to TRBJ1-1; D ambiguous. The CDR3 sequence is 9 residues long. Looked up from germline, CDR1 is MNHEY and CDR2 is SMNVEV (reference sequence). Trimming removed 6 bases at V and 8 bases at J, with 4 bases between. DNA of the CDR3: TGTGCCAGCAGCGACGAAGCTTTCTTT. Residues: CASSDEAFF.

This clonotype was seen only a few times. The CDR3 loop is CAISQDVHYEQYF. CDR3 nucleotide sequence: TGTGCCATCAGCCAGGACGTCCATTACGAGCAGTACTTC. The chain joins TRBV10-3 to TRBJ2-7, with D unclear. Between the trimmed V and J ends, which lost 6 bases and 4 bases, there was a span of 13 bases. This CDR3 comprises 13 residues. Germline V lookup: CDR1 ENHRY, CDR2 SYGVKD.

In its sample, this clonotype was seen a few times. V gene TRBV15 combines with J gene TRBJ1-2; TRBD1 matches at 7 bases. The ends lost 5 bases at V and 6 bases at J; junction bases unmatched: 9. The germline V gene encodes CDR1 LNHNV and CDR2 YYDKDF (reference sequence). The CDR3 contains 14 residues. The CDR3 nucleotides read TGTGCCACCAGCCGGGACAGACAACAGAATGGCTACACCTTC. Its translation: CATSRDRQQNGYTF.

The sample holds a few counts of this clonotype. The V gene is TRBV5-1, the J gene TRBJ2-3; D not resolved. CDR1 and CDR2 from the germline V gene are SGHRS and YFSETQ. This CDR3 region has 15 residues. The ends were cut back, 2 bases at V and 0 bases at J, with 10 bases in the middle. The CDR3 nucleotides are TGCGCCAGCAGCTTTACGACGCTAAGCACAGATACGCAGTATTTT. This translates into CASSFTTLSTDTQYF. Full variable domain (missing parts from reference TRBV5-1 and TRBJ2-3): KAGVTQTPRYLIKTRGQQVTLSCSPISGHRSVSWYQQTPGQGLQFLFEYFSETQRNKGNFPGRFSGRQFSNSRSEMNVSTLELGDSALYLCASSFTTLSTDTQYFGPGTRLTVL.

This chain uses TRBV5-1 with TRBJ2-1; TRBD2 matches 8 bases. Looked up from germline, CDR1 is SGHRS and CDR2 is YFSETQ. The CDR3 has 16 amino acids. V was clipped by 0 bases and J by 0 bases; unmatched bases: 2. DNA of the CDR3: TGCGCCAGCAGCTTGGTTAGCGGGAACTCCTACAATGAGCAGTTCTTC. The encoded protein is CASSLVSGNSYNEQFF.

The chain is built from TRBV4-3 and TRBJ2-5; D ambiguous. Trimming removed 0 bases at V and 5 bases at J, with 10 bases between. Germline CDR1 and CDR2: LGHNA and YSLEER. The CDR3 has 14 amino acids. The CDR3 here is CASSQETPGETQYF. DNA for the CDR3: TGCGCCAGCAGCCAAGAAACACCCGGGGAGACCCAGTACTTC.

This clonotype was counted only a few times. The chain carries TRBV28 and TRBJ2-4; 9 bases are shared with TRBD2. Germline V gene data show CDR1 as MDHEN and CDR2 as SYDVKM. This CDR3 contains 14 residues. V gave up 6 bases and J gave up 7 bases; unmatched junction bases: 7. CDR3 region: CASRPAGTSNIQYF. The CDR3 DNA sequence: TGTGCCAGCAGGCCAGCCGGGACTAGCAACATTCAGTACTTC.

Only a few counts were recorded for this clonotype. A junction end diverges from the germline sequence, so it may reflect a read error. The rearrangement links TRBV19 to TRBJ2-5; unclear D gene. There are 16 residues in the CDR3. The germline gives CDR1 LNHDA, CDR2 SQIVND (reference sequence). The CDR3 loop reads CASSIVGPDPVNEQLF. In nucleotides, the CDR3 is TGTGCCAGTAGTATAGTCGGCCCCGACCCGGTAAATGAGCAGCTCTTC.

Comments on this clonotype: The junction shows a germline mismatch at one end, possibly a read error. J is TRBJ2-1 and V is TRBV20-1; perhaps TRBD1 as D (6 bases). From germline, CDR1 is DFQATT and CDR2 SNEGSKA (reference sequence). The CDR3 extends over 14 amino acids. CDR3 sequence (DNA): TGCAGTGCTAGCTTCGGGACACAGTACAATGAGCTGTTCTTC. Its translation: CSASFGTQYNELFF.

This rearrangement joins TRBV4-2 to TRBJ1-5, with 12 bases that match TRBD1. Germline V gene sequence: CDR1 LGHNA, CDR2 YNFKEQ. The CDR3 length is 17 residues. Germline trimming cut 4 bases from V and 0 bases from J; bases unmatched to any gene: 4. The CDR3 coding sequence is TGTGCCAGCAGCCCGGGACAGGGGGCGAATAGCAATCAGCCCCAGCATTTT. As protein: CASSPGQGANSNQPQHF.

The chain joins TRBV10-3 to TRBJ2-1, with a possible D match to TRBD2 (5 bases). The V end was cut by 8 bases, the J end by 7 bases, with 9 bases between. CDR3 length: 11 amino acids. CDR1 is ENHRY and CDR2 is SYGVKD in the germline V gene. DNA of the CDR3: TGTGCCATCGCTCGAGGGAATGAGCAGTTCTTC. Translating it yields CAIARGNEQFF.

This clonotype was picked up a small number of times. The J gene is TRBJ2-3, the V gene TRBV29-1; D ambiguous. Germline values: CDR1 SQVTM, CDR2 ANQGSEA. The V end lost 6 bases, the J end lost 4 bases, and 11 bases lay between the germline ends. The CDR3 totals 12 residues. CDR3 nucleotide sequence: TGCAGCGTCACTGATGGGCCAGATACGCAGTATTTT. Translating it yields CSVTDGPDTQYF.